These 20 T cell receptor beta chains were all obtained from the same sample, sequenced in a study of vaccination and CD4 T cells after COVID-19. Oncomine TCR Beta short-read sequencing was applied to DNA from cultured CD4+ T cells. TCRdb re-called the PCR reads through MiXCR, storing one row per CDR3 protein. In the table there are 17,000 or so distinct CDR3 sequences, 65% to 80% of which are singletons. These TCRs are of unknown antigen specificity. Treatment described: roughly 11-day PBMC culture with coronavirus spike peptide pools or control peptides (ViraFEST assay). What was sequenced was CD4+ T cells from blood, cultured in vitro. The receptors here all came from a human donor who had recovered from COVID-19.

The CDR3 DNA reads TGTGCCAGCAGACGTTCGCAGGGCTCTGGAAACACCATATATTTT. Translated: CASRRSQGSGNTIYF. The V gene is TRBV6-1, the J gene TRBJ1-3; D perhaps matches TRBD1 (5 bases). CDR1 MNHNS and CDR2 SASEGT come from the germline V gene. The CDR3 covers 15 residues. Trimming pared 6 bases from V and 0 bases from J, leaving 12 bases between.

CDR3 nucleotide sequence: TGTGCCACCAGACCGGGACAGGTCTACAATGAGCAGTTCTTC. Translated: CATRPGQVYNEQFF. V gene TRBV15 combines with J gene TRBJ2-1, with 8 bases aligning to TRBD1. The V gene's germline CDR1 is LNHNV and CDR2 YYDKDF (reference sequence). V lost 6 bases to trimming and J lost 3 bases; unmatched junction nucleotides: 4. The CDR3 is 14 residues long.

CDR3 sequence reads: CASSRTSGGLETQYF. CDR3 DNA: TGTGCCAGCAGTCGGACTAGCGGGGGGCTCGAGACCCAGTACTTC. The rearrangement links TRBV7-9 to TRBJ2-5; 14 bases agree with TRBD2. Trimming cost V 6 bases and J 5 bases; bases outside gene matches: 5. The germline CDR1 and CDR2 sequences are SEHNR and FQNEAQ (reference sequence). CDR3 length equals 15 residues.

This clonotype was seen a handful of times. The chain has TRBV15 and TRBJ1-5; TRBD1 matches at 7 bases. Germline CDR1 LNHNV, CDR2 YYDKDF (reference sequence). This CDR3 has 16 residues. V dropped 6 bases and J dropped 0; count of bases not matched to a gene: 8. CDR3 residues: CATRQGSLYSNQPQHF. DNA for the CDR3: TGTGCCACCAGACAGGGGTCATTATATAGCAATCAGCCCCAGCATTTT.

This sequence joins TRBV11-3 and TRBJ2-5, with D hard to call. V lost 3 bases and J 2 bases, leaving 7 bases between the germline ends. Germline lookup yields CDR1 SGHNT and CDR2 YENEEA. This CDR3 is 13 amino acids long. The DNA for the CDR3 is TGTGCCAGCAGCTTTTATATACAAGAGACCCAGTACTTC. It codes for CASSFYIQETQYF.

In its sample, this clonotype was seen a few times. The rearrangement joins TRBV28 to TRBJ1-5; D not resolved. Germline CDR1 is MDHEN and CDR2 is SYDVKM. This CDR3 comprises 18 residues. Deletions cut 4 bases from V and 2 bases from J, with 21 bases between. The CDR3 loop reads CASSSGLISMEGNQPQHF. The CDR3 coding sequence is TGTGCCAGCAGTTCGGGCCTTATTTCCATGGAGGGCAATCAGCCCCAGCATTTT.

The chain employs TRBV19 and TRBJ2-2, with D possibly matching TRBD1 (6 bases). The germline V gene has CDR1 LNHDA and CDR2 SQIVND (reference sequence). V was cut by 9 bases and J by 3 bases, with 11 bases left in between. There are 13 residues in the CDR3. CDR3 in DNA: TGTGCCAGCCTTAGGACAGACACCGGGGAGCTGTTTTTT. Protein product: CASLRTDTGELFF.

The V call is TRBV4-3, the J call TRBJ2-2; 10 bases fit TRBD1. Germline CDR1 LGHNA, CDR2 YSLEER. V shed 2 bases, J shed 3 bases, and the junction held 3 bases outside the gene matches. CDR3 length: 16 amino acids. The CDR3 protein is CASSQRTGGYTGELFF. The CDR3 DNA reads as TGCGCCAGCAGCCAAAGGACAGGGGGTTACACCGGGGAGCTGTTTTTT.

This chain joins TRBV27 and TRBJ2-7, with D maybe TRBD2 (6 bases). Germline CDR1 is MNHEY and CDR2 is SMNVEV (reference sequence). The CDR3 covers 15 residues. The V end lost 3 bases, the J end lost 3 bases, and 15 bases lay between the germline ends. CDR3 amino acids: CASSLTGGPYYEQYF. DNA of the CDR3: TGTGCCAGCAGTTTGACCGGGGGACCTTACTACGAGCAGTACTTC.

The rearrangement links TRBV7-8 to TRBJ2-3; 8 bases line up with TRBD2. Per germline, CDR1 SGHVS and CDR2 FQNEAQ. V was pared by 8 bases and J by 5 bases, with 12 bases of the junction left unmatched. This CDR3 is built from 15 residues. CDR3 residues: CASLAFGGAQDTQYF. For the CDR3, the DNA is TGTGCCAGCCTCGCGTTCGGGGGGGCGCAAGATACGCAGTATTTT.

The table lists this clonotype with a few counts. The V gene is TRBV24-1, the J gene TRBJ1-2; no definite D call. Germline V gene sequence: CDR1 KGHDR, CDR2 SFDVKD. Trimming took off 5 bases at V and 3 bases at J, with 9 bases between the two ends. This CDR3 is built from 13 residues. CDR3 nucleotides: TGTGCCACCAGTGGAGATACGTACTATGGCTACACCTTC. This sequence encodes CATSGDTYYGYTF.

This chain uses TRBV30 with TRBJ2-5; maybe TRBD2 (5 bases). From germline, CDR1 is GTSNPN and CDR2 SVGIG (reference sequence). The V and J ends lost 5 bases and 5 bases respectively, with 15 bases between them. The CDR3 is 13 residues long. The CDR3 loop reads CAWAKRIRETQYF. As DNA, the CDR3 is TGTGCCTGGGCTAAGCGGATCCGGGAGACCCAGTACTTC.

The J gene is TRBJ2-7, the V gene TRBV20-1; possible D gene TRBD2, 6 bases. Per the germline V gene, CDR1 is DFQATT and CDR2 is SNEGSKA (reference sequence). Between the trimmed V and J ends, which lost 6 bases and 2 bases, there was a span of 14 bases. The length of the CDR3 is 13 residues. CDR3 in amino acids: CSAQTAGTYEQYF. The CDR3 DNA is TGCAGTGCGCAAACGGCGGGAACCTACGAGCAGTACTTC.

This sequence joins TRBV7-2 and TRBJ2-5; the match to TRBD2 covers 7 bases. V gave up 2 bases and J gave up 1 base; unmatched junction bases: 1. Germline V gene lookup returns CDR1 SGHTA and CDR2 FQGNSA. CDR3 length: 14 amino acids. The CDR3 nucleotides are TGTGCCAGCAGCTTAAGCGGGGCCCAAGAGACCCAGTACTTC. Translation gives CASSLSGAQETQYF.

Only a few counts were recorded for this clonotype. V usage is TRBV20-1 and J usage is TRBJ2-3; D unresolved. Germline assignment: CDR1 DFQATT and CDR2 SNEGSKA (reference sequence). V gave up 1 base and J gave up 7 bases, with 15 bases separating them. The CDR3 sequence is 14 residues long. The CDR3 DNA follows: TGCAGTGCTAGAGTCCCGCGGATGGGGAATACGCAGTATTTT. This encodes CSARVPRMGNTQYF.

In this sample, this clonotype turned up a few times. The chain employs TRBV10-3 and TRBJ1-3; 7 bases are shared with TRBD1. Germline trimming cut 10 bases from V and 4 bases from J; bases unmatched to any gene: 4. CDR3 length: 12 residues. Germline values: CDR1 ENHRY, CDR2 SYGVKD. CDR3 sequence reads: CATTGAGNTIYF. CDR3 bases: TGTGCCACCACAGGGGCGGGAAACACCATATATTTT.

The gene calls are TRBV7-2 and TRBJ2-2; TRBD2 matches at 8 bases. The germline V gene has CDR1 SGHTA and CDR2 FQGNSA. The CDR3 loop spans 16 amino acids. The V and J ends lost 5 bases and 8 bases, in that order; junction bases with no gene match: 13. The CDR3: CASSPRVGGVLGELFF. For the CDR3, the DNA is TGTGCCAGCAGCCCAAGGGTCGGGGGGGTGTTGGGGGAGCTGTTTTTT.

The chain is built from TRBV27 and TRBJ1-4, with TRBD1 as a possible D gene (6 bases). The V and J ends lost 4 bases and 6 bases respectively, with 12 bases between them. The CDR3 loop spans 14 amino acids. Germline V lookup: CDR1 MNHEY, CDR2 SMNVEV (reference sequence). CDR3 bases: TGTGCCAGCAGTTCACAGGGACCCTATGAAAAACTGTTTTTT. Amino acid sequence: CASSSQGPYEKLFF.

The CDR3 loop reads CASSIEPQPDTQYF. The CDR3 DNA sequence: TGTGCCAGTAGTATAGAGCCACAGCCAGATACGCAGTATTTT. The gene calls are TRBV19 and TRBJ2-3; D uncertain. The V end was cut by 0 bases, the J end by 4 bases, with 8 bases between. The length of the CDR3 is 14 residues. CDR1 LNHDA and CDR2 SQIVND come from the germline V gene (reference sequence). The complete variable domain, with remaining parts taken from reference TRBV19 and TRBJ2-3, reads DGGITQSPKYLFRKEGQNVTLSCEQNLNHDAMYWYRQDPGQGLRLIYYSQIVNDFQKGDIAEGYSVSREKKESFPLTVTSAQKNPTAFYLCASSIEPQPDTQYFGPGTRLTVL.

V gene TRBV7-9 combines with J gene TRBJ2-5; 9 nucleotides align to TRBD1. V lost 5 bases and J lost 5; bases outside the gene matches: 9. The CDR3 contains 15 residues. Germline V gives CDR1 SEHNR, CDR2 FQNEAQ (reference sequence). CDR3 protein: CASSTMGQGSETQYF. Here the CDR3 DNA reads TGTGCCAGCAGCACCATGGGACAGGGCTCGGAGACCCAGTACTTC.